This T cell receptor beta chain was obtained from a study of blood T cell repertoires in COVID-19. Study in general: Sample material is recorded as cDNA or gDNA derived from T cells, B-cell-depleted T cells, or PBMCs.

This clone was picked up a small number of times. The assay was immunoSEQ multiplex PCR, and TCRdb's table has in-frame clones only and misses some. The table lists around 260,000 clones, 85% of them singletons. The CDR3 covers 13 residues. CDR1 and CDR2 from the germline V gene are KGHDR and SFDVKD. Trimming cost V 6 bases and J 0 bases, with 8 bases left between them. The genes are TRBV24-1 and TRBJ2-7, with a possible D match to TRBD2 (5 bases). The sequence was collected from a human donor in a cohort sampled during active COVID-19. The material sequenced was peripheral blood. CDR3 sequence (DNA): TGTGCCACCAGTAGCGGCGACTCCTACGAGCAGTACTTC. It translates to CATSSGDSYEQYF.